Sequencing of this T cell receptor beta chain was carried out in a study of T-cell reconstitution after alpha-beta-depleted transplantation in children. Unique molecular identifiers were incorporated during preparation of the TCRbeta library. TCRdb analysed the PCR reads with MiXCR anew, one entry per CDR3 protein. The sample lists 400,000 to 500,000 distinct CDR3 sequences; about a tenth were seen once. V lost 3 bases and J lost 0, with 11 bases in between. CDR1 and CDR2 from the germline V gene are DFQATT and SNEGSKA (reference sequence). CDR3 length: 14 amino acids. This chain joins TRBV20-1 and TRBJ1-1, with D uncertain. Here the sequenced sample was PBMCs from the stem cell graft donor, taken from the stem cell graft. The sequence was collected from a human donor who donated a stem cell graft to a child with acute myeloid leukemia. The CDR3 DNA sequence: TGCAGTGCTAGCCCCGCCAGCCTGAACACTGAAGCTTTCTTT. Encoded protein: CSASPASLNTEAFF.